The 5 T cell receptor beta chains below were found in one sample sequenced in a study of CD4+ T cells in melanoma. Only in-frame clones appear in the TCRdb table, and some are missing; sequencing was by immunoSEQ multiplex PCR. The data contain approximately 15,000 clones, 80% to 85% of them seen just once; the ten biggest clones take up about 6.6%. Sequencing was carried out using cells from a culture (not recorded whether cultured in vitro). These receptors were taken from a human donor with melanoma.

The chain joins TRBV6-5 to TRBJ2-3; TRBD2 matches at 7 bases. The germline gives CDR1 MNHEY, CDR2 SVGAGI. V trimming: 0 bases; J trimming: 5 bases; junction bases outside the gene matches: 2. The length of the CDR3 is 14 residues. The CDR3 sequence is CASSYSERGDTQYF. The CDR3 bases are TGTGCCAGCAGTTACTCAGAGCGGGGAGATACGCAGTATTTT.

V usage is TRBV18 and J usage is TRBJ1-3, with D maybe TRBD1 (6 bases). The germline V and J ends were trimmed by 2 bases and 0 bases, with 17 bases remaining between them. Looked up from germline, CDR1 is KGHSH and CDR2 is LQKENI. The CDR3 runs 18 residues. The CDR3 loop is CASSPRSTGRGSGNTIYF. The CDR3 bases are TGTGCCAGCTCACCAAGGTCGACAGGACGAGGCTCTGGAAACACCATATATTTT.

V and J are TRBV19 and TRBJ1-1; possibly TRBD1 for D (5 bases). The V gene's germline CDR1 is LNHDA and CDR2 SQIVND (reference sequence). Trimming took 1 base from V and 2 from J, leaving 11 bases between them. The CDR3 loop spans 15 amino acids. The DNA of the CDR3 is TGTGCCAGTAGTATAGCTTACGGACACAACACTGAAGCTTTCTTT. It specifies CASSIAYGHNTEAFF. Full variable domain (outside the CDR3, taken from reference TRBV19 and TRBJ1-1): DGGITQSPKYLFRKEGQNVTLSCEQNLNHDAMYWYRQDPGQGLRLIYYSQIVNDFQKGDIAEGYSVSREKKESFPLTVTSAQKNPTAFYLCASSIAYGHNTEAFFGQGTRLTVV.

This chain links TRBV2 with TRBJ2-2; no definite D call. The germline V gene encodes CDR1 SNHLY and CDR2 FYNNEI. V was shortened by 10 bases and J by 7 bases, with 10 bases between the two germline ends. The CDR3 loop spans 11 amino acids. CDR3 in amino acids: CATGWIGELFF. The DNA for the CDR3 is TGTGCCACCGGGTGGATCGGGGAGCTGTTTTTT.

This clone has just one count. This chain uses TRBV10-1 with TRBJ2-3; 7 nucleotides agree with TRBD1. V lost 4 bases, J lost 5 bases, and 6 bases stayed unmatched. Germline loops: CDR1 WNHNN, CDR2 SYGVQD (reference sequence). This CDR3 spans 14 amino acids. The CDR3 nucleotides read TGCGCCAGCAGTGCAGGGGGACCGGGAGATACGCAGTATTTT. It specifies CASSAGGPGDTQYF.